This T cell receptor beta chain is from a study of blood T cell repertoires in COVID-19. Study-level background: COVID-19 samples from acute and convalescent phases originated in the United States, Italy and Spain. T cells, B-cell-depleted T cells, or PBMCs supplied cDNA or gDNA.

During active infection, Seattle patients enrolled and were then monitored through disease. There are 15 residues in the CDR3. V gave up 6 bases and J gave up 0 bases, with 13 bases separating them. Germline values: CDR1 SGHNT, CDR2 YYREEE (reference sequence). This clone occurred a few times. As handled by the study authors: Amplified reference gene primers provided the basis for estimating nucleated cell counts. Using immunoSEQ multiplex PCR, the repertoire was profiled, and TCRdb retains in-frame clones only, with some absent. V and J calls and clone size are copied from that table; D and trimming were computed from the DNA. This table holds around 220,000 clones, about 81% found once.

The chain carries TRBV5-4 and TRBJ1-3, with D tentatively TRBD1 (5 bases). This receptor was identified in a woman older than 75 with COVID-19, enrolled during active disease. The sequenced sample consisted of peripheral blood. The CDR3 DNA reads TGTGCCAGCACCCGGGACTCAGGCTCTGGAAACACCATATATTTT. It specifies CASTRDSGSGNTIYF.